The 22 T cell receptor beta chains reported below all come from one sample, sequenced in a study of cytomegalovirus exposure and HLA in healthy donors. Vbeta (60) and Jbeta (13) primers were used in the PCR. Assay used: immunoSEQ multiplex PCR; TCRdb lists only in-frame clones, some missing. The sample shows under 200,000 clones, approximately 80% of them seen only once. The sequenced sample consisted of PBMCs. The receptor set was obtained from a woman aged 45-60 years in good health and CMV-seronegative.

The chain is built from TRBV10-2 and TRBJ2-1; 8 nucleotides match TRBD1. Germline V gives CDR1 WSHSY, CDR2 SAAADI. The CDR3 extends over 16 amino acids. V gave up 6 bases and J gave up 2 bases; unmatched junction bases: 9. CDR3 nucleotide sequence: TGCGCCAGCAGCTACTCGGGACAGGCAGCCTACAATGAGCAGTTCTTC. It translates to CASSYSGQAAYNEQFF.

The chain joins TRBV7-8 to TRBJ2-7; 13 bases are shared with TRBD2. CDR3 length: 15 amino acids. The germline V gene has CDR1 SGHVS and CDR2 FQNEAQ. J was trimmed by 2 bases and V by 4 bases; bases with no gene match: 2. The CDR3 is CASSWTSGGAYEQYF. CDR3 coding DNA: TGTGCCAGCAGCTGGACTAGCGGGGGAGCCTACGAGCAGTACTTC.

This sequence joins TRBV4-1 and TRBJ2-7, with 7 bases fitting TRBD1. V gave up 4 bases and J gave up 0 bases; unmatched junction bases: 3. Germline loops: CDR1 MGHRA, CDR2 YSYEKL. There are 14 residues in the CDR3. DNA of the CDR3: TGCGCCAGCAGCCGGGGACAGAGCTCCTACGAGCAGTACTTC. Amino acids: CASSRGQSSYEQYF.

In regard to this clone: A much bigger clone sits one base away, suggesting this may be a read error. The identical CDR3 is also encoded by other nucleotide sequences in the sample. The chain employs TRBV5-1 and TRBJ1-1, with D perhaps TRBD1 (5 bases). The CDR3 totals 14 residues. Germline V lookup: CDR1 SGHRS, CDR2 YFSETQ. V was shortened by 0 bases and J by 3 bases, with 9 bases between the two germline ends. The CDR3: CASSLAGGYTEAFF. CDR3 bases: TGCGCCAGCAGCTTGGCCGGGGGATACACTGAAGCTTTCTTT.

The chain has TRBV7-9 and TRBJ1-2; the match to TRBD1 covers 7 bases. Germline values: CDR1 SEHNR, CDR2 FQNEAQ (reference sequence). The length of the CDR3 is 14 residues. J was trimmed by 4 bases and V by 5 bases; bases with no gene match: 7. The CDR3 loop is CASSRGGTSYGYTF. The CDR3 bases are TGTGCCAGCAGCCGAGGGGGCACAAGCTATGGCTACACCTTC.

CDR3 coding DNA: TGTGCCAGTAGTCTAATAACAGGGAGGGGAAGCAATCAGCCCCAGCATTTT. Protein product: CASSLITGRGSNQPQHF. The chain combines TRBV19 with TRBJ1-5; D may be TRBD1 (6 bases). Trimming removed 5 bases from V and 1 base from J, with 18 bases in between. The CDR3 covers 17 residues. Germline CDR1 and CDR2: LNHDA and SQIVND (reference sequence).

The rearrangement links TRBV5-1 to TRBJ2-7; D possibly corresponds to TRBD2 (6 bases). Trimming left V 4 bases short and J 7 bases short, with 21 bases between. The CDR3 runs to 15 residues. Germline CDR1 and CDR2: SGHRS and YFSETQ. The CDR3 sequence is CASSPGTLGVGEQYF. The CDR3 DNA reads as TGCGCCAGCAGCCCCGGGACTCTGGGGGTGGGGGAGCAGTACTTC.

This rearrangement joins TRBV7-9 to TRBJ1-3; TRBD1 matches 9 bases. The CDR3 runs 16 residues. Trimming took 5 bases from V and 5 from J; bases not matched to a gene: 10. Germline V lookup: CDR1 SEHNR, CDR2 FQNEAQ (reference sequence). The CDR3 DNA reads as TGTGCCAGCAGCCGACTGCGGGACAGGGCAAGAAACACCATATATTTT. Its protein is CASSRLRDRARNTIYF.

CDR3 bases: TGTGCCAGAAGCGGGGTTTACAATGAGCAGTTCTTC. Residues: CARSGVYNEQFF. The chain uses TRBV2 and TRBJ2-1; 7 bases align to TRBD2. CDR1 is SNHLY, CDR2 FYNNEI, per germline. V shed 9 bases and J 4 bases; nucleotides not matched to a gene: 3. This CDR3 is 12 amino acids long.

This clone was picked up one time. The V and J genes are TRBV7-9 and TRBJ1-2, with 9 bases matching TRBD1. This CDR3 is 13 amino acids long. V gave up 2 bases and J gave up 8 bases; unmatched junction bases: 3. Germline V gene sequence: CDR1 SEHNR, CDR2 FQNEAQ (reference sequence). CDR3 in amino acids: CASSLTTGGGYTF. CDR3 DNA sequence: TGTGCCAGCAGCTTAACTACAGGGGGCGGCTACACCTTC.

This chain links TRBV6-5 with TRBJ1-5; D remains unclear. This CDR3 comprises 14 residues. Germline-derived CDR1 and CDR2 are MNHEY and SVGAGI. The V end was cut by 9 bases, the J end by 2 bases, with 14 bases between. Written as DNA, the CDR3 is TGTGCCAGTGGGCGGGGAAGCGGCAATCAGCCCCAGCATTTT. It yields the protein CASGRGSGNQPQHF.

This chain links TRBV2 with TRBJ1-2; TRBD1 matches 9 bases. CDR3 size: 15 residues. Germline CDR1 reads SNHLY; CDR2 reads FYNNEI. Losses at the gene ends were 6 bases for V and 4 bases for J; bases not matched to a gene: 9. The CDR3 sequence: CASSGQGRRSYGYTF. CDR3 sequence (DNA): TGTGCCAGCAGCGGACAGGGGAGACGTTCCTATGGCTACACCTTC.

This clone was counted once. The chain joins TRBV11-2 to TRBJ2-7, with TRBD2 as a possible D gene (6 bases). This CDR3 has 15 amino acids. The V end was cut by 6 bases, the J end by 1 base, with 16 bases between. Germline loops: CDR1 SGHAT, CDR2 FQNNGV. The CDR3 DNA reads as TGTGCCAGCAGTCTTGGAGGGTTAGGATCCTACGAGCAGTACTTC. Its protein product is CASSLGGLGSYEQYF.

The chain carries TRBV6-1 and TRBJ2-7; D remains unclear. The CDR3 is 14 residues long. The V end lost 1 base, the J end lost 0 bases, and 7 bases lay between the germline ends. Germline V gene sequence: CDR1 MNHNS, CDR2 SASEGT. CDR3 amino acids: CASSEVGSSYEQYF. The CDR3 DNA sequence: TGTGCCAGCAGTGAAGTTGGTAGCTCCTACGAGCAGTACTTC.

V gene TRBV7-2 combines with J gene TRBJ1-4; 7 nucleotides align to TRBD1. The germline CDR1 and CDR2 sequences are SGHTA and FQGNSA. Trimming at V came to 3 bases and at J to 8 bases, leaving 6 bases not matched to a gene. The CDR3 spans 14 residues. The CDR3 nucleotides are TGTGCCAGCAGCTTTTCGTCCAGGGGGGAAAAACTGTTTTTT. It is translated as CASSFSSRGEKLFF. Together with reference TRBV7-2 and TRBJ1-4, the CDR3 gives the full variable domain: GAGVSQSPSNKVTEKGKDVELRCDPISGHTALYWYRQSLGQGLEFLIYFQGNSAPDKSGLPSDRFSAERTGGSVSTLTIQRTQQEDSAVYLCASSFSSRGEKLFFGSGTQLSVL.

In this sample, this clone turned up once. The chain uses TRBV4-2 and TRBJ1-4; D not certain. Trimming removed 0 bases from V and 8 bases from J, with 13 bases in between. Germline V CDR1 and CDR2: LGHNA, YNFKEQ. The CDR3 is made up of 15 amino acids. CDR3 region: CASSQDHGVSEKLFF. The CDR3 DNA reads TGTGCCAGCAGCCAAGACCACGGGGTATCCGAAAAACTGTTTTTT.

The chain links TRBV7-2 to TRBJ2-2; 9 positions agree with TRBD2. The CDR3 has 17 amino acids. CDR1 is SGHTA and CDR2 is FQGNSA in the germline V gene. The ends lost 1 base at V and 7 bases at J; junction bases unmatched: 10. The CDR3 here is CASSLGTGTSLGGELFF. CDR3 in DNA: TGTGCCAGCAGCTTAGGCACCGGGACTAGCTTGGGCGGGGAGCTGTTTTTT.

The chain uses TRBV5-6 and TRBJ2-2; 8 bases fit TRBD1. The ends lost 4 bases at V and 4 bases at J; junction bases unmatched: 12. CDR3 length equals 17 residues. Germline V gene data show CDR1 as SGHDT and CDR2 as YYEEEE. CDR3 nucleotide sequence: TGTGCCAGCAGCCAGTCTGCAGGGGGCGCCGGCACCGGGGAGCTGTTTTTT. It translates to CASSQSAGGAGTGELFF.

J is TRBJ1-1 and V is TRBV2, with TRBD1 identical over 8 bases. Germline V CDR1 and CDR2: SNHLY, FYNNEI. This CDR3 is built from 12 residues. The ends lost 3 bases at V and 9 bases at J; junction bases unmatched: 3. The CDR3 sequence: CASSERTGQAFF. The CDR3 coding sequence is TGTGCCAGCAGTGAGCGGACAGGGCAAGCTTTCTTT. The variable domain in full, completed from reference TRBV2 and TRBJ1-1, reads EPEVTQTPSHQVTQMGQEVILRCVPISNHLYFYWYRQILGQKVEFLVSFYNNEISEKSEIFDDQFSVERPDGSNFTLKIRSTKLEDSAMYFCASSERTGQAFFGQGTRLTVV.

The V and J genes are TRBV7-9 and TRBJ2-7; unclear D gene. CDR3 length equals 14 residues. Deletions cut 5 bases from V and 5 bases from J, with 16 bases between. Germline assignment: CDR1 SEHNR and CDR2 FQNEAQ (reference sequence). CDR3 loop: CASSEKQLLDEQYF. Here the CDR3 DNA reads TGTGCCAGCAGCGAAAAGCAACTACTGGACGAGCAGTACTTC.

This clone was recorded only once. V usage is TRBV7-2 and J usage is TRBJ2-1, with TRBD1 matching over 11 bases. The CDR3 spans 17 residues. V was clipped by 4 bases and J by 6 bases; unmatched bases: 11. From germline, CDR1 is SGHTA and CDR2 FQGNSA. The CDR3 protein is CASSSLSGQGVRNEQFF. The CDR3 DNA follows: TGTGCCAGCAGCTCACTCTCGGGACAGGGGGTCCGCAATGAGCAGTTCTTC.

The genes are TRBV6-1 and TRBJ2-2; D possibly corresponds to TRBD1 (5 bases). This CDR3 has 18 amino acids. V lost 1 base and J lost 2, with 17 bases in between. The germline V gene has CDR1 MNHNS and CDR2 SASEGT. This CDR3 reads CASSEGEKGWVNTGELFF. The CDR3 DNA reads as TGTGCCAGCAGTGAAGGAGAGAAGGGGTGGGTAAACACCGGGGAGCTGTTTTTT.